Given below is one T cell receptor (beta chain) in context. In the study's own analysis: Using reference gene primer amplification, nucleated cell counts were estimated. Repertoires were generated with immunoSEQ multiplex PCR, while TCRdb's copy carries only in-frame clones and drops some. D and trimming come from the DNA, and the V and J calls and clone size come from that table. The data show about 59,000 clones, 73% seen once. This entry belongs to a study of blood T cell repertoires in COVID-19. About the study: COVID-19 samples, acute and convalescent, were from the United States, Italy and Spain. Sources were T cells, B-cell-depleted T cells, or PBMCs; the material itself was cDNA or gDNA.

Germline V CDR1 and CDR2: KGHSH, LQKENI. The V and J ends lost 3 bases and 4 bases respectively, with 15 bases between them. There are 15 residues in the CDR3. Sequencing was carried out using peripheral blood. The TCR was taken from a woman aged 65 to 85 with acute or convalescent COVID-19. The chain is built from TRBV18 and TRBJ1-2; weak D call: TRBD1 (5 bases). CDR3 nucleotides: TGTGCCAGCTCACCCACAGTATTGGGGGGCTATGGCTACACCTTC. This encodes CASSPTVLGGYGYTF.